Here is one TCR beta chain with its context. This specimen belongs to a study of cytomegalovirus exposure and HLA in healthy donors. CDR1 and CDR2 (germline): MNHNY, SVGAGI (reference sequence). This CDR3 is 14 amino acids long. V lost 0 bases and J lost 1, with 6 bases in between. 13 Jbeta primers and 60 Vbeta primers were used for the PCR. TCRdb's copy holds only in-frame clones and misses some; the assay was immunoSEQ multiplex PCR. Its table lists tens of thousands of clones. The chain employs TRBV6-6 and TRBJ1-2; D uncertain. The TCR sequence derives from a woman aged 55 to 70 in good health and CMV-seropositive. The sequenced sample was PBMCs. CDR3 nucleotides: TGTGCCAGCAGTTACTCGGGCCTTAACTATGGCTACACCTTC. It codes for CASSYSGLNYGYTF.